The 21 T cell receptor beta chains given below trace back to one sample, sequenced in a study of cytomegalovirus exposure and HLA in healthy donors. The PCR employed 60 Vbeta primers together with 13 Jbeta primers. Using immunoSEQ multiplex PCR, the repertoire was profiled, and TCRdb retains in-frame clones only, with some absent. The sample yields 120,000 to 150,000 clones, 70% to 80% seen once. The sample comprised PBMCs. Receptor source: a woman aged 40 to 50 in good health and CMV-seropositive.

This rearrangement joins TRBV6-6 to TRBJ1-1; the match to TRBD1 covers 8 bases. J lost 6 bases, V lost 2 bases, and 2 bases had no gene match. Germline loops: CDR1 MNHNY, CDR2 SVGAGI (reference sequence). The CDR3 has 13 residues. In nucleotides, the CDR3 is TGTGCCAGCAGTTACAGGACAGGGCCTGAAGCTTTCTTT. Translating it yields CASSYRTGPEAFF.

CDR3 DNA sequence: TGTGCCAGCAGCTATCAGGGTTCCGTATCAGGAAACACCATATATTTT. Its translation is CASSYQGSVSGNTIYF. The chain uses TRBV9 and TRBJ1-3; weak D call: TRBD1 (5 bases). Between the trimmed V and J ends, which lost 4 bases and 4 bases, there was a span of 18 bases. CDR3 length: 16 amino acids. Looked up from germline, CDR1 is SGDLS and CDR2 is YYNGEE.

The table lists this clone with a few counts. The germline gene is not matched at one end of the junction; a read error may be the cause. The DNA for the CDR3 is TGTTCCAGCAGCTTTTTGACACTAGCGGGAGGCAATGAGCAGTTCTTC. Its protein is CSSSFLTLAGGNEQFF. The chain combines TRBV7-9 with TRBJ2-1; 12 bases match TRBD2. This CDR3 has 16 amino acids. Germline V gene sequence: CDR1 SEHNR, CDR2 FQNEAQ (reference sequence). Using reference TRBV7-9 and TRBJ2-1 for the parts outside the CDR3, the full variable domain is DTGVSQNPRHKITKRGQNVTFRCDPISEHNRLYWYRQTLGQGPEFLTYFQNEAQLEKSRLLSDRFSAERPKGSFSTLEIQRTEQGDSAMYLCSSSFLTLAGGNEQFFGPGTRLTVL.

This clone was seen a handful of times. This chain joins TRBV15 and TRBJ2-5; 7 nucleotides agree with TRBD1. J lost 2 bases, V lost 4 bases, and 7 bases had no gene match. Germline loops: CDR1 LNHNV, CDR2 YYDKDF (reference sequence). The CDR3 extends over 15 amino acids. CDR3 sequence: CATSTVWDRQETQYF. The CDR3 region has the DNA TGTGCCACCAGCACGGTGTGGGACAGACAAGAGACCCAGTACTTC.

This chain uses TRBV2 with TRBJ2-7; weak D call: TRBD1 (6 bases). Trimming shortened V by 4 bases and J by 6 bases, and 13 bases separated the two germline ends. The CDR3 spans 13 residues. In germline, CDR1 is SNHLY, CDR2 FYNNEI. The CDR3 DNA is TGTGCCAGCAGTGCGGACAGCGGAGGCGAGCAGTACTTC. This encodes CASSADSGGEQYF. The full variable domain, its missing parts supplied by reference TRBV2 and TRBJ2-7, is EPEVTQTPSHQVTQMGQEVILRCVPISNHLYFYWYRQILGQKVEFLVSFYNNEISEKSEIFDDQFSVERPDGSNFTLKIRSTKLEDSAMYFCASSADSGGEQYFGPGTRLTVT.

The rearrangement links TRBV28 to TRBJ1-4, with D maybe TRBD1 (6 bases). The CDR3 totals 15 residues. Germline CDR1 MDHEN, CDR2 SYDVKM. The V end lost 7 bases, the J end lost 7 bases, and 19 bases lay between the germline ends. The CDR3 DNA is TGTGCCAGCACCATGGGGAACAGGGAGGGTGAAAAACTGTTTTTT. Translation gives CASTMGNREGEKLFF. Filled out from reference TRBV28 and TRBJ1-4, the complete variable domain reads DVKVTQSSRYLVKRTGEKVFLECVQDMDHENMFWYRQDPGLGLRLIYFSYDVKMKEKGDIPEGYSVSREKKERFSLILESASTNQTSMYLCASTMGNREGEKLFFGSGTQLSVL.

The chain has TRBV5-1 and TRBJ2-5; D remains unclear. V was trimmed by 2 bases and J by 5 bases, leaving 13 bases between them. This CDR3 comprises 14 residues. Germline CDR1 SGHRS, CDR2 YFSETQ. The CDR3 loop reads CASSLADLRETQYF. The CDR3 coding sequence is TGCGCCAGCAGCTTAGCCGATCTACGGGAGACCCAGTACTTC.

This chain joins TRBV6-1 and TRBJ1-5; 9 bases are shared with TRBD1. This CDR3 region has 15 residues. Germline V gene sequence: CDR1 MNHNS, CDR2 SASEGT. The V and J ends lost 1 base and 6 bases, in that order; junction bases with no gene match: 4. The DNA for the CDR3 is TGTGCCAGCAGTGAAGAAACAGGGGGCGGTCAGCCCCAGCATTTT. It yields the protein CASSEETGGGQPQHF.

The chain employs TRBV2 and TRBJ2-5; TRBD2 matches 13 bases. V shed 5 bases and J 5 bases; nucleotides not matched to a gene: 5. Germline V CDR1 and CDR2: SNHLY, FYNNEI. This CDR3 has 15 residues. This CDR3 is CASSSGLAGYETQYF. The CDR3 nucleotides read TGTGCCAGCAGTTCGGGACTAGCGGGATATGAGACCCAGTACTTC. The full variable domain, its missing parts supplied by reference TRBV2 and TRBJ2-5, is EPEVTQTPSHQVTQMGQEVILRCVPISNHLYFYWYRQILGQKVEFLVSFYNNEISEKSEIFDDQFSVERPDGSNFTLKIRSTKLEDSAMYFCASSSGLAGYETQYFGPGTRLLVL.

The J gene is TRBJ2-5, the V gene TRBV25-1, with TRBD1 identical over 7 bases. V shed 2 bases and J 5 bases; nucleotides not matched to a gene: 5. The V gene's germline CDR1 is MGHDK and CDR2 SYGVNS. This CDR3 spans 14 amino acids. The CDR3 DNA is TGTGCCAGCAGTGAAATTGACAGGGAGGAGACCCAGTACTTC. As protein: CASSEIDREETQYF.

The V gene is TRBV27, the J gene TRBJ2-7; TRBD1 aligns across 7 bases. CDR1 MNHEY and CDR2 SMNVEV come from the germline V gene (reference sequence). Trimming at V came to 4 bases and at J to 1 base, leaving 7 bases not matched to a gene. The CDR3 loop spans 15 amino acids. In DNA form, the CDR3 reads TGTGCCAGCAGTTCCAGCTACAGGGGTTCCTACGAGCAGTACTTC. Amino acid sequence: CASSSSYRGSYEQYF.

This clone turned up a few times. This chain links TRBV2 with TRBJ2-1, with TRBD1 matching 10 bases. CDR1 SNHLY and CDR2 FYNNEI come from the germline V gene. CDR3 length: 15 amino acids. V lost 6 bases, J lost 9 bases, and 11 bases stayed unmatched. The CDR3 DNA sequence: TGTGCCAGCAGCTCGGGACAGGGGCGGATGAGTGAGCAGTTCTTC. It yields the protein CASSSGQGRMSEQFF.

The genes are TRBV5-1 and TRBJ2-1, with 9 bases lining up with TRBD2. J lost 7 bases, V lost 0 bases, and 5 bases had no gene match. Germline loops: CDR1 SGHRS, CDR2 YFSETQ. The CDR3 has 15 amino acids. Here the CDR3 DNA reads TGCGCCAGCAGCTTGGGGCTAGCGGGACTAAATGAGCAGTTCTTC. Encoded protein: CASSLGLAGLNEQFF.

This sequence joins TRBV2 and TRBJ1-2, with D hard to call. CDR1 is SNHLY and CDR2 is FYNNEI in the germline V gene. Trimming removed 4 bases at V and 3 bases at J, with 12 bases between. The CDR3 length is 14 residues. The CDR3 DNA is TGTGCCAGCAGTGTGGCGCAGACTGACTATGGCTACACCTTC. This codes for CASSVAQTDYGYTF. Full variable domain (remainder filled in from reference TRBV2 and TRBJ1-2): EPEVTQTPSHQVTQMGQEVILRCVPISNHLYFYWYRQILGQKVEFLVSFYNNEISEKSEIFDDQFSVERPDGSNFTLKIRSTKLEDSAMYFCASSVAQTDYGYTFGSGTRLTVV.

The CDR3 here is CASNGHLANTGELFF. CDR3 sequence (DNA): TGTGCCAGCAACGGACACCTCGCGAACACCGGGGAGCTGTTTTTT. V is TRBV27 and J is TRBJ2-2; the D gene is possibly TRBD1 (5 bases). V lost 7 bases and J lost 0, with 12 bases in between. The CDR3 length is 15 residues. Per germline, CDR1 MNHEY and CDR2 SMNVEV (reference sequence).

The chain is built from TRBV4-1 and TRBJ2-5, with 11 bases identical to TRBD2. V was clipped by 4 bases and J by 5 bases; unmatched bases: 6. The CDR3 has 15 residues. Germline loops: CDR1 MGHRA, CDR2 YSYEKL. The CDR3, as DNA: TGCGCCAGCAGCCTAGCGGGAGGGCCGAGGGAGACCCAGTACTTC. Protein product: CASSLAGGPRETQYF.

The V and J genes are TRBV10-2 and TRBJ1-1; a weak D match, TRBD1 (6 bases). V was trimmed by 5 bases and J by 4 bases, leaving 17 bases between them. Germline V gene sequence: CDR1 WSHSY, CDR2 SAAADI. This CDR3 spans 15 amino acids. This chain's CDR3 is CASSQRRQGTTEAFF. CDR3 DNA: TGCGCCAGCAGTCAGCGTAGGCAGGGGACCACTGAAGCTTTCTTT.

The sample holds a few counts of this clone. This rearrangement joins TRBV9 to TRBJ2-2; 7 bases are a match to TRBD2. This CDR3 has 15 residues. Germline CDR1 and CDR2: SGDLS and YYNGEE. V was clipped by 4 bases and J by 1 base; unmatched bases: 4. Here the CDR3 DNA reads TGTGCCAGCAGCCCTCTAGCGGAGAACACCGGGGAGCTGTTTTTT. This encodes CASSPLAENTGELFF.

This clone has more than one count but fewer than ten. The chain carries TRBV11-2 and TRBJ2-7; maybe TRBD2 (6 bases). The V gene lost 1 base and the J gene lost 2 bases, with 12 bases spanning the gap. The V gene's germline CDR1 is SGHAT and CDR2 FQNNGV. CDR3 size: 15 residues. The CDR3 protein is CASSLGLAQAYEQYF. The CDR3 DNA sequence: TGTGCCAGCAGCTTAGGGCTAGCGCAAGCCTACGAGCAGTACTTC.

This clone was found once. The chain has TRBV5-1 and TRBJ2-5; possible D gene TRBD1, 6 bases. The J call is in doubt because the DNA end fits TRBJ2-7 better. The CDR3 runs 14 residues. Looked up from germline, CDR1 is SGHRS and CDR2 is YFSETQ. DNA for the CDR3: TGCGCCAGCAGCTTGGGGGGGCCGACCTACGAGCAGTACTTC. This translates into CASSLGGPTYEQYF.

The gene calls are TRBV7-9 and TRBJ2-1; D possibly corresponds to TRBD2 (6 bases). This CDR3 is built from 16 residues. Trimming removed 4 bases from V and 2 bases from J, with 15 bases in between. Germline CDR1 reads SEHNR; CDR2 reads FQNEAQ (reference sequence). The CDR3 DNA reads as TGTGCCAGCAGCTCTCGGGGACTCACAACCTACAATGAGCAGTTCTTC. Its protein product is CASSSRGLTTYNEQFF.